The 3 T cell receptor beta chains reported below all come from one sample, sequenced in a study of PD-L1 blockade in urothelial cancer. Libraries were prepared by immunoSEQ multiplex PCR; TCRdb keeps only in-frame clonotypes and omits some of them. This table has 90,000 or so clones, nearly 90% appearing once. Regarding time point: pretreatment peripheral blood. Sample: PBMCs, taken around atezolizumab (anti-PD-L1) treatment. These TCRs come from a man in his sixties with urothelial cancer.

The rearrangement joins TRBV9 to TRBJ1-2; D might be TRBD1 (6 bases). The germline V gene has CDR1 SGDLS and CDR2 YYNGEE. V lost 0 bases, J lost 8 bases, and 17 bases lay in between. CDR3 length equals 15 residues. CDR3 region: CASSVVGGANGGYTF. The DNA for the CDR3 is TGTGCCAGCAGCGTAGTTGGGGGGGCAAATGGAGGCTACACCTTC.

The rearrangement links TRBV30 to TRBJ1-1, with 7 bases lining up with TRBD1. Per the germline V gene, CDR1 is GTSNPN and CDR2 is SVGIG (reference sequence). The CDR3 covers 17 residues. V trimming: 1 base; J trimming: 1 base; junction bases outside the gene matches: 12. CDR3 loop: CAWSGTLTQGSNTEAFF. The CDR3 bases are TGTGCCTGGAGTGGCACCCTAACACAGGGGTCGAACACTGAAGCTTTCTTT.

V usage is TRBV4-1 and J usage is TRBJ2-3, with D perhaps matching TRBD2 (6 bases). Trimming took 1 base from V and 8 from J, leaving 16 bases between them. The length of the CDR3 is 15 residues. Germline V gene lookup returns CDR1 MGHRA and CDR2 YSYEKL. CDR3 residues: CASSQGAAGTGTQYF. CDR3 DNA sequence: TGCGCCAGCAGCCAAGGTGCGGCAGGGACTGGTACGCAGTATTTT.